This entry lists 13 T cell receptor beta chains sequenced from one sample in a study of Ad26.COV2.S vaccination and SARS-CoV-2 variants. Treatment noted: 15 to 20 received Ad26.COV2.S at low or high dose, single or two shots; roughly 5 received placebo; per-sample allocation not given. Sampling was performed 63 days after the first vaccine or placebo injection. Sequencing was performed with immunoSEQ multiplex PCR; in TCRdb, only in-frame clones are kept and a portion is missing. The profile shows roughly 700,000 clones, around 92% of them singletons. The sample in question was peripheral blood, obtained in a trial of Ad26.COV2.S vaccine versus placebo. The receptors derive from a person aged 18-65 years who received the Ad26.COV2.S COVID-19 vaccine or a placebo.

This clone was seen only a few times. The chain combines TRBV6-5 with TRBJ2-7; TRBD1 matches 9 bases. Germline V gene sequence: CDR1 MNHEY, CDR2 SVGAGI. Trimming removed 4 bases from V and 3 bases from J; junction bases left unmatched: 4. The CDR3 has 14 amino acids. As DNA, the CDR3 is TGTGCCAGCAGTTGGGGACAGGGAAACTACGAGCAGTACTTC. Protein sequence: CASSWGQGNYEQYF.

V and J are TRBV7-2 and TRBJ2-5; 12 bases align to TRBD1. The CDR3 extends over 14 amino acids. V trimming: 6 bases; J trimming: 5 bases; junction bases outside the gene matches: 4. From germline, CDR1 is SGHTA and CDR2 FQGNSA. CDR3 region: CASRTGQGAETQYF. For the CDR3, the DNA is TGTGCCAGCAGAACGGGACAGGGGGCCGAGACCCAGTACTTC.

The chain links TRBV3-1 (or the pseudogene TRBV3-2) to TRBJ2-7; D is possibly TRBD1 (5 bases). Germline assignment: CDR1 LGHDT and CDR2 YNNKEL (reference sequence). This CDR3 spans 14 amino acids. Trimming cost V 0 bases and J 3 bases, with 9 bases left between them. The CDR3 DNA reads TGTGCCAGCAGCCAAGATTTACAGGACTACGAGCAGTACTTC. It codes for CASSQDLQDYEQYF.

This chain connects TRBV6-4 to TRBJ2-3; 11 bases are a match to TRBD2. V shed 6 bases, J shed 2 bases, and the junction held 4 bases outside the gene matches. Germline V gene lookup returns CDR1 MRHNA and CDR2 SNTAGT. The CDR3 sequence is 15 residues long. CDR3: CASSRLAGSTDTQYF. For the CDR3, the DNA is TGTGCCAGCAGCCGACTAGCGGGGTCCACAGATACGCAGTATTTT.

The gene calls are TRBV30 and TRBJ1-1; possible D gene TRBD1, 5 bases. Germline CDR1 GTSNPN, CDR2 SVGIG (reference sequence). Trimming left V 2 bases short and J 4 bases short, with 14 bases between. The length of the CDR3 is 14 residues. The CDR3 coding sequence is TGTGCCTGGAGTCGGAAGTTGGGGGGCACTGAAGCTTTCTTT. Translating it yields CAWSRKLGGTEAFF.

The chain combines TRBV12-3 or TRBV12-4 with TRBJ1-1, with D perhaps TRBD1 (6 bases). Trimming cost V 3 bases and J 4 bases, with 9 bases left between them. The CDR3 totals 13 residues. CDR3 protein: CASSFAGATEAFF. The CDR3 DNA reads TGTGCCAGCAGTTTCGCGGGGGCCACTGAAGCTTTCTTT.

The chain combines TRBV30 with TRBJ2-2; D not resolved. The V gene lost 5 bases and the J gene lost 7 bases, with 17 bases spanning the gap. Germline V gene data show CDR1 as GTSNPN and CDR2 as SVGIG (reference sequence). CDR3 length: 14 amino acids. The CDR3: CAWGPLGSYGELFF. The CDR3 nucleotides are TGTGCCTGGGGACCTCTAGGTTCCTACGGGGAGCTGTTTTTT.

The chain uses TRBV6-2 or TRBV6-3 and TRBJ2-7; 8 bases are a match to TRBD2. CDR1 is MNHEY, CDR2 SVGEGT, per germline. The CDR3 is 15 residues long. V shed 4 bases and J 3 bases; nucleotides not matched to a gene: 8. In DNA, the CDR3 is TGTGCCAGCAGTTGGTGGGGTAGCGGGGTCTACGAGCAGTACTTC. This gives the protein CASSWWGSGVYEQYF.

The rearrangement joins TRBV6-5 to TRBJ1-2; the match to TRBD1 covers 11 bases. J was trimmed by 4 bases and V by 6 bases; bases with no gene match: 4. Germline CDR1 reads MNHEY; CDR2 reads SVGAGI. The CDR3 consists of 14 residues. CDR3 nucleotides: TGTGCCAGCAGGGTCGGGACAGGGGGCTATGGCTACACCTTC. Protein: CASRVGTGGYGYTF.

This clone was observed once. This chain links TRBV19 with TRBJ2-1; TRBD2 matches 11 bases. Trimming cost V 3 bases and J 0 bases; bases outside gene matches: 10. The CDR3 extends over 19 amino acids. From germline, CDR1 is LNHDA and CDR2 SQIVND (reference sequence). The CDR3 nucleotides are TGTGCCAGTAGTATGGTGGGACTAGCGGCCCTGAGCTCCTACAATGAGCAGTTCTTC. This translates into CASSMVGLAALSSYNEQFF.

V gene TRBV7-9 combines with J gene TRBJ2-1; the match to TRBD2 covers 8 bases. This CDR3 is built from 15 residues. In germline, CDR1 is SEHNR, CDR2 FQNEAQ (reference sequence). V shed 5 bases and J 3 bases; nucleotides not matched to a gene: 6. CDR3 in amino acids: CASSPGGGFYNEQFF. In DNA form, the CDR3 reads TGTGCCAGCAGCCCCGGGGGGGGGTTCTACAATGAGCAGTTCTTC.

To note about this clone: Additional DNA sequences in this sample encode the identical CDR3. The V and J genes are TRBV5-1 and TRBJ1-6; D unclear. Germline CDR1 is SGHRS and CDR2 is YFSETQ. The CDR3 runs 16 residues. Trimming took off 0 bases at V and 0 bases at J, with 7 bases between the two ends. CDR3 coding DNA: TGCGCCAGCAGCTTGGACGGGAGCTCCTATAATTCACCCCTCCACTTT. It encodes CASSLDGSSYNSPLHF.

V and J are TRBV27 and TRBJ1-3, with D perhaps TRBD1 (6 bases). Germline CDR1 is MNHEY and CDR2 is SMNVEV (reference sequence). The CDR3 consists of 15 residues. The V end lost 5 bases, the J end lost 1 base, and 12 bases lay between the germline ends. Here the CDR3 DNA reads TGTGCCAGCAGTCCGTTACAGGGATCTGGAAACACCATATATTTT. As protein: CASSPLQGSGNTIYF.